This T cell receptor beta chain was identified during a study of blood T cell repertoires in COVID-19. The wider study: T cells, B-cell-depleted T cells, or PBMCs supplied cDNA or gDNA.

The CDR3 contains 13 residues. V gave up 10 bases and J gave up 4 bases, with 17 bases separating them. The germline gives CDR1 SNHLY, CDR2 FYNNEI. As processed by the authors: Cell counts per sample came from amplifying reference gene primers. Assay used: immunoSEQ multiplex PCR; TCRdb lists only in-frame clones, some missing. For V, J and clone size, that table is used; D and trimming come from the DNA. The table records some 70,000 clones, approximately 90% of them present only once. The chain combines TRBV2 with TRBJ2-7; D perhaps matches TRBD1 (5 bases). The sequence came from a woman of 80 years or more with active COVID-19. The material sequenced was peripheral blood. The CDR3 is CATSRGQAYEQYF. CDR3 nucleotide sequence: TGTGCCACCTCTAGGGGCCAAGCATACGAGCAGTACTTC.